Each of the 14 T cell receptor beta chains below was sequenced from the same sample in a study of blood T cell repertoires in COVID-19. The table came from immunoSEQ multiplex PCR; TCRdb's copy has only in-frame clones and leaves some out. This sample carries about 180,000 clones, 70% to 90% of them seen once, and the ten largest clones take 15% to 20%. Sample: peripheral blood. These receptors originate from a person between 65 and 79 years old with COVID-19, enrolled during active disease.

This sequence joins TRBV11-2 and TRBJ2-7, with 8 positions matching TRBD2. The CDR3 has 15 amino acids. The V and J ends lost 2 bases and 6 bases, in that order; junction bases with no gene match: 9. Germline values: CDR1 SGHAT, CDR2 FQNNGV. The CDR3 here is CASSLLGGLVREQYF. The CDR3 DNA is TGTGCCAGCAGCTTATTGGGGGGACTAGTACGCGAGCAGTACTTC.

This sequence joins TRBV27 and TRBJ2-5; the D gene is possibly TRBD1 (5 bases). Germline V CDR1 and CDR2: MNHEY, SMNVEV (reference sequence). The CDR3 has 13 residues. Trimming cost V 6 bases and J 1 base, with 9 bases left between them. CDR3 in DNA: TGTGCCAGCAGGGACATCCTCCAAGAGACCCAGTACTTC. Translation: CASRDILQETQYF.

Remarks on this clone: Other DNA sequences in the sample encode the same CDR3. The chain uses TRBV3-1 (or the pseudogene TRBV3-2) and TRBJ1-2; unclear D gene. Trimming cost V 0 bases and J 5 bases, with 7 bases left between them. Germline V lookup: CDR1 LGHDT, CDR2 YNNKEL (reference sequence). This CDR3 comprises 13 residues. The CDR3 here is CASSQDSDYGYTF. In DNA form, the CDR3 reads TGTGCCAGCAGCCAAGATAGTGATTATGGCTACACCTTC.

The J gene is TRBJ2-1, the V gene TRBV12-3 or TRBV12-4, with a weak D call TRBD2 (7 bases). V was pared by 10 bases and J by 8 bases, with 15 bases between. This CDR3 has 12 residues. The CDR3: CAIKRGGDEQFF. CDR3 nucleotides: TGTGCCATCAAGCGAGGGGGGGATGAGCAGTTCTTC.

The chain recombines TRBV9 with TRBJ2-1; the match to TRBD2 covers 7 bases. Germline V gives CDR1 SGDLS, CDR2 YYNGEE. The CDR3 has 17 residues. Trimming at V came to 0 bases and at J to 3 bases, leaving 9 bases not matched to a gene. In DNA form, the CDR3 reads TGTGCCAGCAGCGTAGCGGGAGGACATCTGGGCTACAATGAGCAGTTCTTC. It codes for CASSVAGGHLGYNEQFF. Combining the CDR3 with reference TRBV9 and TRBJ2-1 gives the whole variable domain DSGVTQTPKHLITATGQRVTLRCSPRSGDLSVYWYQQSLDQGLQFLIQYYNGEERAKGNILERFSAQQFPDLHSELNLSSLELGDSALYFCASSVAGGHLGYNEQFFGPGTRLTVL.

The chain uses TRBV6-1 and TRBJ2-7, with 7 bases fitting TRBD2. Germline lookup yields CDR1 MNHNS and CDR2 SASEGT. The ends lost 3 bases at V and 1 base at J; junction bases unmatched: 3. The CDR3 has 14 residues. CDR3 sequence (DNA): TGTGCCAGCAGTGAGGGACTACTATCCTACGAGCAGTACTTC. Protein: CASSEGLLSYEQYF.

V and J are TRBV5-6 and TRBJ1-2; D gene uncertain. This CDR3 region has 13 residues. The germline V and J ends were trimmed by 1 base and 8 bases, with 12 bases remaining between them. CDR1 is SGHDT and CDR2 is YYEEEE in the germline V gene. The CDR3 bases are TGTGCCAGCAGCTTGTTCTCCACCAGGGGCTACACCTTC. Amino acids: CASSLFSTRGYTF.

V gene TRBV5-1 combines with J gene TRBJ2-1; 7 bases fit TRBD2. V dropped 0 bases and J dropped 5; count of bases not matched to a gene: 5. The V gene's germline CDR1 is SGHRS and CDR2 YFSETQ. There are 15 residues in the CDR3. Here the CDR3 DNA reads TGCGCCAGCAGCTTGGTCAGCGGGATGAACAATGAGCAGTTCTTC. This translates into CASSLVSGMNNEQFF.

The genes are TRBV28 and TRBJ1-5; TRBD1 might be the D (6 bases). The germline V and J ends were trimmed by 6 bases and 3 bases, with 15 bases remaining between them. Germline V gene lookup returns CDR1 MDHEN and CDR2 SYDVKM. This CDR3 contains 15 residues. CDR3 coding DNA: TGTGCCAGCAGACCAGCAGACAGGTCCAATCAGCCCCAGCATTTT. It yields the protein CASRPADRSNQPQHF.

The sample holds a few counts of this clone. V gene TRBV11-2 combines with J gene TRBJ2-2; 7 bases agree with TRBD2. This CDR3 comprises 16 residues. Looked up from germline, CDR1 is SGHAT and CDR2 is FQNNGV. J was trimmed by 4 bases and V by 5 bases; bases with no gene match: 10. For the CDR3, the DNA is TGTGCCAGCAGCCTAACCAGCGGGGCGAGCACCGGGGAGCTGTTTTTT. Residues: CASSLTSGASTGELFF.

The genes are TRBV7-2 and TRBJ2-1, with 14 bases identical to TRBD2. CDR1 SGHTA and CDR2 FQGNSA come from the germline V gene. This CDR3 region has 16 residues. J gave up 9 bases and V 5 bases, and 9 bases lay outside the gene matches. Here the CDR3 reads CASSPTAGLAGAEQFF. In nucleotides, the CDR3 is TGTGCCAGCAGCCCAACCGCGGGACTAGCGGGAGCTGAGCAGTTCTTC.

This chain joins TRBV6-5 and TRBJ1-2, with 7 bases fitting TRBD1. This CDR3 has 14 residues. V shed 6 bases and J 8 bases; nucleotides not matched to a gene: 12. CDR1 and CDR2 from the germline V gene are MNHEY and SVGAGI. The CDR3 here is CASRDPGQSGGYTF. The CDR3, as DNA: TGTGCCAGCAGGGATCCGGGACAGTCTGGAGGCTACACCTTC.

The J gene is TRBJ1-4, the V gene TRBV3-1 (or the pseudogene TRBV3-2), with D possibly being TRBD1 (5 bases). Germline CDR1 reads LGHDT; CDR2 reads YNNKEL (reference sequence). There are 14 residues in the CDR3. V was clipped by 3 bases and J by 4 bases, with 9 bases between them. CDR3 amino acids: CASSQQGINEKLFF. As DNA, the CDR3 is TGTGCCAGCAGCCAGCAGGGAATTAATGAAAAACTGTTTTTT.

The chain carries TRBV3-1 (or the pseudogene TRBV3-2) and TRBJ1-2; tentatively, D is TRBD1 (5 bases). This CDR3 region has 15 residues. Germline V gene lookup returns CDR1 LGHDT and CDR2 YNNKEL (reference sequence). V was shortened by 4 bases and J by 2 bases, with 14 bases between the two germline ends. The CDR3 nucleotides read TGTGCCAGCAGCCGACAGTCCCTACGGAACTATGGCTACACCTTC. Its protein product is CASSRQSLRNYGYTF.